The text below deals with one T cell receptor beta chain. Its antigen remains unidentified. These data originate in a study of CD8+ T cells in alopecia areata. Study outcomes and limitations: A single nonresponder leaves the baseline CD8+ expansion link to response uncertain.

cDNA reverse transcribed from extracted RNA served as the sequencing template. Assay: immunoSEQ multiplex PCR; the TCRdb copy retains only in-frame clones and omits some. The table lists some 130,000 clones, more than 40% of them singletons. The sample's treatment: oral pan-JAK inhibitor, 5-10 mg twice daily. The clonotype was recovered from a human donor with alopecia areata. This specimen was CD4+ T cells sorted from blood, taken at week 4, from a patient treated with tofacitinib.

In DNA, the CDR3 is TGTGCCAGCAGTTTCGGGGGTCAGGGGTTTTCACCCCTCCACTTT. Its translation: CASSFGGQGFSPLHF. The V and J genes are TRBV27 and TRBJ1-6, with D perhaps TRBD1 (6 bases). The CDR3 has 15 amino acids. Trimming shortened V by 3 bases and J by 9 bases, and 15 bases separated the two germline ends. The V gene's germline CDR1 is MNHEY and CDR2 SMNVEV (reference sequence).